Reported below is one T cell receptor (beta chain). Antigen unknown. This PCR relied on a set of 60 Vbeta primers and 13 Jbeta primers. The repertoire was sequenced with immunoSEQ multiplex PCR; TCRdb's copy has only in-frame clones and lacks some. The data contain approximately 290,000 clones, about four fifths of them singletons. The J segment lost 5 bases and the V segment lost 5 bases, leaving 23 bases of the junction unmatched. In germline, CDR1 is LNHNV, CDR2 YYDKDF (reference sequence). The CDR3 consists of 19 residues. This entry belongs to a study of cytomegalovirus exposure and HLA in healthy donors. Findings and limits, study-wide: It was reported in a later analysis that an Asian-associated ancestry cluster showed fewer N-insertions than the roughly 620-donor mean.

The source is a girl between 2 and 10 years old in good health and CMV-seronegative. The chain couples TRBV15 to TRBJ2-5, with 7 bases identical to TRBD2. The sequenced sample was PBMCs. The CDR3 DNA follows: TGTGCCACCAGCCCTCTCGGCCCAGGACTAGGTGGTGTTTCGGAGACCCAGTACTTC. Its protein product is CATSPLGPGLGGVSETQYF.